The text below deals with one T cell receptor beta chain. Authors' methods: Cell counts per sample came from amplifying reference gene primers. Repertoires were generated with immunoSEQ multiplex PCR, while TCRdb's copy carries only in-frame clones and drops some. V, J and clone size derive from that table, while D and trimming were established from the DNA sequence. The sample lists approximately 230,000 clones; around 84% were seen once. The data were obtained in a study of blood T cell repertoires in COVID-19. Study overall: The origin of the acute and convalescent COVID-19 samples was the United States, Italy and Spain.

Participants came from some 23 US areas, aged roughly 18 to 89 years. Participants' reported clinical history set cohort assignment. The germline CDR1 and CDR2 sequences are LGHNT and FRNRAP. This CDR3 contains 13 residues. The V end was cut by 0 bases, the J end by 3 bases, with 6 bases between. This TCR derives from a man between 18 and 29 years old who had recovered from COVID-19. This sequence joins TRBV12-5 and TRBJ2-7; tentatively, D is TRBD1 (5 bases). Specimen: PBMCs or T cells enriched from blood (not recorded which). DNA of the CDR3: TGTGCTAGTGGTTTGGTAGGGGACTACGAGCAGTACTTC. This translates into CASGLVGDYEQYF.